This T cell receptor (beta chain) was profiled in a study of blood T cell repertoires in COVID-19. Profiling relied on immunoSEQ multiplex PCR, and the TCRdb table lists in-frame clones only, not all of them. The sample includes approximately 85,000 clones, 80% to 90% of them seen just once. CDR3 length equals 17 residues. Germline loops: CDR1 SNHLY, CDR2 FYNNEI. Germline trimming cut 1 base from V and 5 bases from J; bases unmatched to any gene: 11. This rearrangement joins TRBV2 to TRBJ2-3; TRBD1 matches at 8 bases. The TCR comes from a man between 50 and 59 years old with active or convalescent COVID-19. Material: peripheral blood. In DNA form, the CDR3 reads TGTGCCAGCAGTGAAGGGGCCGGGACAGGCCTAATAGATACGCAGTATTTT. This encodes CASSEGAGTGLIDTQYF.